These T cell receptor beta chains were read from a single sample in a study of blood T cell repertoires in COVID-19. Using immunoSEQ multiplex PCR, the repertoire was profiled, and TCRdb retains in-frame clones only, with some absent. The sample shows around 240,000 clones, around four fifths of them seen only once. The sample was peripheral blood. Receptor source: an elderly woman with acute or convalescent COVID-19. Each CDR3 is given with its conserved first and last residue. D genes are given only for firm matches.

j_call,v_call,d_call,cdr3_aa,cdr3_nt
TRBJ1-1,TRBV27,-,CASSLQGAMNTEAFF,TGTGCCAGCAGCCTACAGGGCGCAATGAACACTGAAGCTTTCTTT
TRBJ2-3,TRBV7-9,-,CASREGADTQYF,TGTGCCAGCAGGGAGGGAGCAGATACGCAGTATTTT
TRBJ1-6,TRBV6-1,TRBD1,CASSGGQGRYNSPLHF,TGTGCCAGCAGTGGGGGACAGGGGAGGTATAATTCACCCCTCCACTTT
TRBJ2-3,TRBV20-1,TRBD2,CSASALAGEEGTDTQYF,TGCAGTGCTAGTGCACTAGCGGGAGAGGAGGGCACAGATACGCAGTATTTT
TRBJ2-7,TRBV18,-,CASHSSSYEQYF,TGTGCCAGCCATTCATCCTCCTACGAGCAGTACTTC
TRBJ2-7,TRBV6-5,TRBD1,CASRSGQGVYEQYF,TGTGCCAGCAGGTCGGGACAGGGAGTCTACGAGCAGTACTTC
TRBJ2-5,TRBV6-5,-,CASSMDRRQETQYF,TGTGCCAGCAGTATGGACAGACGTCAAGAGACCCAGTACTTC
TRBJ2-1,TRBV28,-,CASSDPGAGVNEQFF,TGTGCCAGCAGCGACCCGGGGGCGGGAGTAAATGAGCAGTTCTTC
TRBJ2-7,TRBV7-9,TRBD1,CASSFTGTGGGQYF,TGTGCCAGCAGCTTCACCGGGACAGGGGGCGGGCAGTACTTC
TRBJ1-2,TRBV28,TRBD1,CASSQPGQGISGYTF,TGTGCCAGCAGTCAACCGGGACAGGGCATTTCTGGCTACACCTTC
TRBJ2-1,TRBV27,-,CASRPPGAGRFYNEQFF,TGTGCCAGCAGGCCCCCGGGCGCGGGTCGCTTTTACAATGAGCAGTTCTTC
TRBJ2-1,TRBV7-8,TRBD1,CASSGGTGGYNEQFF,TGTGCCAGCAGCGGCGGGACAGGAGGCTACAATGAGCAGTTCTTC
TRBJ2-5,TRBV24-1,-,CATSDSARETQYF,TGTGCCACCAGTGATAGCGCGAGGGAGACCCAGTACTTC
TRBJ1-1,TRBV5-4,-,CASSPGGGLNTEAFF,TGTGCCAGCAGCCCGGGGGGGGGCCTGAACACTGAAGCTTTCTTT
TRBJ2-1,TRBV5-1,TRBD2,CASSFLAGSYNEQFF,TGCGCCAGCAGCTTCCTAGCGGGATCCTACAATGAGCAGTTCTTC
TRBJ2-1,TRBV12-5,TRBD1,CASGLGQGRNEQFF,TGTGCTAGTGGTTTGGGACAGGGTAGGAATGAGCAGTTCTTC